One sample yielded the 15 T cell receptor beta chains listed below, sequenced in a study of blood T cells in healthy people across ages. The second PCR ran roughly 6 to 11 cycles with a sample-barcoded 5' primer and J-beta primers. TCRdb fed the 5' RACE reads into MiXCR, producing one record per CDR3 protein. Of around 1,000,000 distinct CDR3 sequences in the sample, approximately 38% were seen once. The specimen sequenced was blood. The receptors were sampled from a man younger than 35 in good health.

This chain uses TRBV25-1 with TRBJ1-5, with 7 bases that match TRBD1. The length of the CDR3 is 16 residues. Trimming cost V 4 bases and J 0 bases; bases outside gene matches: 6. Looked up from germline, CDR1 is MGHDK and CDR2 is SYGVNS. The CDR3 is CASSGGGDDSNQPQHF. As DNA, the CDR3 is TGTGCCAGCAGTGGAGGGGGCGACGATAGCAATCAGCCCCAGCATTTT.

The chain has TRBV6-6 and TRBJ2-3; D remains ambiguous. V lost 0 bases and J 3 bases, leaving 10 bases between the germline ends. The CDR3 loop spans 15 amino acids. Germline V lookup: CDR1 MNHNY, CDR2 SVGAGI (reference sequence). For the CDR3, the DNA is TGTGCCAGCAGTTACTCGATAAAGGAAACAGATACGCAGTATTTT. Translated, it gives CASSYSIKETDTQYF.

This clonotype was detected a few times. DNA for the CDR3: TGTGCCAGCAGTACGGACAGGGGAGGCCAGCCCCAGCATTTT. This translates into CASSTDRGGQPQHF. The gene calls are TRBV6-5 and TRBJ1-5, with 9 bases matching TRBD1. Losses at the gene ends were 5 bases for V and 7 bases for J; bases not matched to a gene: 6. The CDR3 runs 14 residues. Germline CDR1 MNHEY, CDR2 SVGAGI.

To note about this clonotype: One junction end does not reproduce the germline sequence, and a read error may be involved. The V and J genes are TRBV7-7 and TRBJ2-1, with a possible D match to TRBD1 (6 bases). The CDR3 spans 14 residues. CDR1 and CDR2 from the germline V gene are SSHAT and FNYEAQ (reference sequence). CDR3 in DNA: TGTGCTAGCAGCCCCGACAGGCTCGACAATGAGCAGTTCTTC. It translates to CASSPDRLDNEQFF.

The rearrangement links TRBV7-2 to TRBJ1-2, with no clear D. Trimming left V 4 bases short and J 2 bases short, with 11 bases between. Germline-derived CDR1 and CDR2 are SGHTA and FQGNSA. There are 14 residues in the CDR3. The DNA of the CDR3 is TGTGCCAGCAGCTCTGACATAATCAACTATGGCTACACCTTC. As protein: CASSSDIINYGYTF.

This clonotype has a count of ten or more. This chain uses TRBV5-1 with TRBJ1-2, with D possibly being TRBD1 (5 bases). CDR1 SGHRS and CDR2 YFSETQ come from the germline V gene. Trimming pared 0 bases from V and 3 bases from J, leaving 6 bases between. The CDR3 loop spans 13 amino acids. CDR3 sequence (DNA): TGCGCCAGCAGCTTGGGGGGACACTATGGCTACACCTTC. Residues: CASSLGGHYGYTF.

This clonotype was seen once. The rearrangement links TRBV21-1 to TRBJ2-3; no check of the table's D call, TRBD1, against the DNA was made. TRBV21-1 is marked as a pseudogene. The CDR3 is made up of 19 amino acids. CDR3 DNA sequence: TGTGCCAGCAGCAGCGGTGGAATTGGGAAGGGGCAGACCACAGATACGCAGTATTTT. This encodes CASSSGGIGKGQTTDTQYF.

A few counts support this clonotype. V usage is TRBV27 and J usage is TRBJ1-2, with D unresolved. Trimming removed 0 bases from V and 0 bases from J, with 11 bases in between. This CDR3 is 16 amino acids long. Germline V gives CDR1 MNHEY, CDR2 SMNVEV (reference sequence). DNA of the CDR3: TGTGCCAGCAGTTTATCTCCGCGGGGAGCTAACTATGGCTACACCTTC. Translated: CASSLSPRGANYGYTF.

As DNA, the CDR3 is TGTGCCAGCAGTGAATATGAGACAGGGAACACTGAAGCTTTCTTT. Translation gives CASSEYETGNTEAFF. V is TRBV25-1 and J is TRBJ1-1; tentative D call: TRBD1 (6 bases). Trimming took 0 bases from V and 1 from J, leaving 9 bases between them. The CDR3 loop spans 15 amino acids. CDR1 is MGHDK, CDR2 SYGVNS, per germline.

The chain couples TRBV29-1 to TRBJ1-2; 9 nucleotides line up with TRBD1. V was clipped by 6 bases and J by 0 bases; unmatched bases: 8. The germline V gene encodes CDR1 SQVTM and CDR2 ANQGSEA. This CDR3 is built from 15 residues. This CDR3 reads CSVETGGASNYGYTF. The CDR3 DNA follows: TGCAGCGTCGAAACAGGGGGCGCATCTAACTATGGCTACACCTTC.

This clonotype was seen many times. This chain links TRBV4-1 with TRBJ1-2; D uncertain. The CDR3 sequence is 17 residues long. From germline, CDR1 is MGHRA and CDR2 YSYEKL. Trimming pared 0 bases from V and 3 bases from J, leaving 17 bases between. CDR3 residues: CASSQDRGFTLDYGYTF. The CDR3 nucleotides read TGCGCCAGCAGCCAAGATCGCGGGTTCACCCTGGACTATGGCTACACCTTC.

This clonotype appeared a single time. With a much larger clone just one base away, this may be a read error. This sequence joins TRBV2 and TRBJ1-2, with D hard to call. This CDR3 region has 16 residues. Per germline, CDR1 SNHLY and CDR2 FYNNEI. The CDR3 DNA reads TGTGCCAGCGTCAAGAGGGCCGGGGAGCCGGGCTATGGCTGCACCTTC. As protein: CASVKRAGEPGYGCTF. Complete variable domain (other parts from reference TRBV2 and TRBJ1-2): EPEVTQTPSHQVTQMGQEVILRCVPISNHLYFYWYRQILGQKVEFLVSFYNNEISEKSEIFDDQFSVERPDGSNFTLKIRSTKLEDSAMYFCASVKRAGEPGYGCTFGSGTRLTVV.

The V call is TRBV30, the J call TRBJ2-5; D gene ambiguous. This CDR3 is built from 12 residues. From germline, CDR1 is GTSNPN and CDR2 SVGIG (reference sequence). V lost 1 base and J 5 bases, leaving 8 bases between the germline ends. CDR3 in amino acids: CAWSEPRETQYF. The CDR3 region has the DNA TGTGCCTGGAGTGAACCCCGGGAGACCCAGTACTTC.

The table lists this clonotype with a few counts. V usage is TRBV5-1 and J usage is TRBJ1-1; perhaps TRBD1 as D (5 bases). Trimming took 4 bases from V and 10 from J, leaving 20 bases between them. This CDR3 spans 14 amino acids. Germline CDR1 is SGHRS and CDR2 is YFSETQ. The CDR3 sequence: CASSLLLSDRRAFF. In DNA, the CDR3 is TGCGCCAGCAGCCTTTTACTCTCAGACAGAAGAGCTTTCTTT.

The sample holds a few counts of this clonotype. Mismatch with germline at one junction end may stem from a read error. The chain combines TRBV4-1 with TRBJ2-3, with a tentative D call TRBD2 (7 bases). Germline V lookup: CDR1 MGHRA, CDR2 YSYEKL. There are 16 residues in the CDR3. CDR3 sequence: CASSQGRGGWSDTQYF. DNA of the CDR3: TGCGCCAGCAGTCAAGGACGCGGGGGCTGGTCAGATACGCAGTATTTT.